This T cell receptor (beta chain) was sequenced during a study of blood T cell repertoires in COVID-19. Repertoires were generated with immunoSEQ multiplex PCR, while TCRdb's copy carries only in-frame clones and drops some. The sample holds a few hundred thousand clones, 86% seen once. Participants' reported clinical history set cohort assignment. The CDR3 contains 15 residues. Between the trimmed V and J ends, which lost 4 bases and 1 base, there was a span of 14 bases. CDR1 SGHTS and CDR2 YDEGEE come from the germline V gene. Source material: PBMCs or T cells enriched from blood (not recorded which). The TCR was taken from a woman aged 40 to 49 with acute COVID-19. The V and J genes are TRBV5-8 and TRBJ1-2; D gene uncertain. CDR3 loop: CASSPGTRYNYGYTF. The DNA for the CDR3 is TGTGCCAGCAGCCCGGGAACTCGATATAACTATGGCTACACCTTC.